This T cell receptor beta chain stems from a study of blood T cell repertoires in COVID-19. Study-level information: The samples span acute and convalescent COVID-19 from the United States, Italy and Spain. The analysed material was cDNA or gDNA that came from T cells, B-cell-depleted T cells, or PBMCs.

Germline CDR1 and CDR2: MDHEN and SYDVKM. J gave up 0 bases and V 10 bases, and 18 bases lay outside the gene matches. This CDR3 is built from 18 residues. Generated by immunoSEQ multiplex PCR, the TCRdb table keeps only in-frame clones and is missing some. The table records approximately 300,000 clones, around 84% of them present only once. The participants were between about 18 and 89 years old and came from about two dozen US areas. Those designated as exposed participants met a COVID-19 case within 2 weeks before study entry. Sample: PBMCs or T cells enriched from blood (not recorded which). The sequence came from a young woman who had been exposed to COVID-19. The chain recombines TRBV28 with TRBJ2-1, with TRBD2 matching over 7 bases. The CDR3 protein is CATNSGGNGGTSYNEQFF. The CDR3 nucleotides are TGTGCCACGAATTCGGGGGGTAACGGGGGTACCTCCTACAATGAGCAGTTCTTC. Full variable domain (missing parts from reference TRBV28 and TRBJ2-1): DVKVTQSSRYLVKRTGEKVFLECVQDMDHENMFWYRQDPGLGLRLIYFSYDVKMKEKGDIPEGYSVSREKKERFSLILESASTNQTSMYLCATNSGGNGGTSYNEQFFGPGTRLTVL.